Listed below are T cell receptor beta chains from one sample, sequenced in a study of blood T cell repertoires in COVID-19. TCRdb's copy holds only in-frame clones and misses some; the assay was immunoSEQ multiplex PCR. This table has around 60,000 clones, 65% to 90% appearing once. Sequencing used peripheral blood. These receptors originate from a woman aged 60-70 years with acute or convalescent COVID-19. CDR3s include the opening cysteine and the closing phenylalanine or tryptophan. The D gene is left open where the match is weak. Some rows mark clone size as missing; the rest say once, few, many or name a class of expanded clone.

length: 16; J: TRBJ1-2; size: once; V: TRBV19; D: -; CDR3: CASSIDVGAANYGYTF; DNA: TGTGCCAGTAGTATAGATGTAGGGGCGGCGAACTATGGCTACACCTTC
length: 15; J: TRBJ1-2; size: -; V: TRBV9; D: -; CDR3: CASSATQVSNYGYTF; DNA: TGTGCCAGCAGCGCAACACAGGTCTCTAACTATGGCTACACCTTC
length: 14; J: TRBJ1-5; size: -; V: TRBV7-9; D: TRBD1; CDR3: CASSHDRGYQPQHF; DNA: TGTGCCAGCAGTCACGACAGGGGCTATCAGCCCCAGCATTTT
length: 14; J: TRBJ1-1; size: -; V: TRBV7-3; D: -; CDR3: CASSLSVQNTEAFF; DNA: TGTGCCAGCAGCTTATCAGTACAGAACACTGAAGCTTTCTTT
length: 12; J: TRBJ1-2; size: -; V: TRBV25-1; D: -; CDR3: CASSDRGYGYTF; DNA: TGTGCCAGCAGTGACCGGGGCTATGGCTACACCTTC
length: 14; J: TRBJ2-7; size: -; V: TRBV5-4; D: -; CDR3: CASSGAVGRDEQYF; DNA: TGTGCCAGCAGCGGGGCAGTGGGCAGGGACGAGCAGTACTTC
length: 14; J: TRBJ1-1; size: -; V: TRBV2; D: -; CDR3: CASSGQGVGTEAFF; DNA: TGTGCCAGCAGTGGCCAGGGTGTAGGGACTGAAGCTTTCTTT
length: 12; J: TRBJ2-7; size: -; V: TRBV6-1; D: -; CDR3: CASSESLYEQYF; DNA: TGTGCCAGCAGTGAATCACTCTACGAGCAGTACTTC
length: 13; J: TRBJ1-4; size: -; V: TRBV12-3/TRBV12-4; D: -; CDR3: CASSFNRAEKLFF; DNA: TGTGCCAGCAGTTTTAACAGGGCTGAAAAACTGTTTTTT
length: 17; J: TRBJ1-4; size: -; V: TRBV18; D: TRBD1; CDR3: CASSPPLSGQGNEKLFF; DNA: TGTGCCAGCTCACCACCGCTCTCAGGACAGGGGAATGAAAAACTGTTTTTT
length: 15; J: TRBJ1-1; size: -; V: TRBV24-1; D: TRBD1; CDR3: CATSETTGGITEAFF; DNA: TGTGCCACCAGTGAAACGACAGGGGGGATCACTGAAGCTTTCTTT
length: 16; J: TRBJ1-1; size: -; V: TRBV5-1; D: TRBD1; CDR3: CASSNRWDRMNTEAFF; DNA: TGCGCCAGCAGCAATAGATGGGACAGGATGAACACTGAAGCTTTCTTT
length: 14; J: TRBJ2-3; size: -; V: TRBV7-9; D: TRBD2; CDR3: CASSLEIGTSGEYF; DNA: TGTGCCAGCAGCTTAGAAATTGGGACTAGCGGGGAGTATTTT
length: 15; J: TRBJ2-7; size: -; V: TRBV4-2; D: TRBD2; CDR3: CASSQDPSGDYEQYF; DNA: TGTGCCAGCAGCCAAGACCCTAGCGGGGACTACGAGCAGTACTTC
length: 18; J: TRBJ2-7; size: -; V: TRBV23-1; D: -; CDR3: CASSQVGAPRRILYEQYF; DNA: TGCGCCAGCAGTCAAGTCGGAGCCCCCAGAAGGATCCTCTACGAGCAGTACTTC
length: 18; J: TRBJ1-2; size: -; V: TRBV9; D: -; CDR3: CASSALNRGITGNYGYTF; DNA: TGTGCCAGCAGCGCGTTAAATAGGGGAATAACAGGTAACTATGGCTACACCTTC
length: 16; J: TRBJ1-5; size: -; V: TRBV19; D: -; CDR3: CASSILGGNDNQPQHF; DNA: TGTGCCAGTAGTATCTTAGGAGGGAATGACAATCAGCCCCAGCATTTT
length: 16; J: TRBJ1-2; size: -; V: TRBV7-6; D: TRBD1; CDR3: CASRLGQGRIYYGYTF; DNA: TGTGCCAGCAGACTCGGACAGGGGAGGATTTACTATGGCTACACCTTC
length: 15; J: TRBJ1-1; size: -; V: TRBV5-1; D: -; CDR3: CASSPGGTGNTEAFF; DNA: TGCGCCAGCAGCCCCGGGGGGACGGGGAACACTGAAGCTTTCTTT
length: 14; J: TRBJ2-7; size: -; V: TRBV27; D: TRBD1; CDR3: CASGPGQGLYEQYF; DNA: TGTGCCAGTGGTCCAGGACAGGGTCTGTACGAGCAGTACTTC
length: 15; J: TRBJ2-1; size: -; V: TRBV29-1; D: TRBD2; CDR3: CSVSPSGGAWGEQFF; DNA: TGCAGCGTCTCCCCTAGCGGGGGGGCCTGGGGGGAGCAGTTCTTC
length: 15; J: TRBJ1-1; size: once; V: TRBV18; D: TRBD1; CDR3: CASSPRQGPNTEAFF; DNA: TGTGCCAGCTCACCACGACAGGGCCCGAACACTGAAGCTTTCTTT
length: 12; J: TRBJ1-5; size: once; V: TRBV12-3/TRBV12-4; D: -; CDR3: CASSLSPQPQHF; DNA: TGTGCCAGCAGTTTAAGCCCTCAGCCCCAGCATTTT
length: 15; J: TRBJ1-2; size: -; V: TRBV30; D: TRBD1; CDR3: CAWRRETGGIYGYTF; DNA: TGTGCCTGGAGGAGAGAGACAGGGGGCATCTATGGCTACACCTTC
length: 17; J: TRBJ2-1; size: -; V: TRBV11-2; D: TRBD2; CDR3: CASSQGLAGASYNEQFF; DNA: TGTGCCAGCAGCCAGGGACTAGCGGGGGCCTCCTACAATGAGCAGTTCTTC
length: 16; J: TRBJ1-3; size: -; V: TRBV7-9; D: TRBD1; CDR3: CASSPQGASSGNTIYF; DNA: TGTGCCAGCAGCCCACAGGGGGCAAGCTCTGGAAACACCATATATTTT
length: 15; J: TRBJ1-6; size: -; V: TRBV7-3; D: -; CDR3: CASSSTGSYNSPLHF; DNA: TGTGCCAGCAGCTCCACTGGCTCCTATAATTCACCCCTCCACTTT
length: 14; J: TRBJ1-5; size: -; V: TRBV19; D: -; CDR3: CASSTQGSNQPQHF; DNA: TGTGCCAGTAGCACTCAGGGTAGCAATCAGCCCCAGCATTTT
length: 18; J: TRBJ1-2; size: -; V: TRBV6-1; D: -; CDR3: CASSEILTRNLPNYGYTF; DNA: TGTGCCAGCAGTGAAATCTTGACTCGGAACCTCCCTAACTATGGCTACACCTTC
length: 12; J: TRBJ1-3; size: -; V: TRBV9; D: -; CDR3: CASSPRGNTIYF; DNA: TGTGCCAGCAGCCCCCGGGGGAACACCATATATTTT
length: 18; J: TRBJ2-7; size: -; V: TRBV3-1/TRBV3-2; D: TRBD2; CDR3: CASSQMGLAGAHSYEQYF; DNA: TGTGCCAGCAGCCAAATGGGACTAGCGGGGGCCCACTCCTACGAGCAGTACTTC
length: 15; J: TRBJ1-6; size: once; V: TRBV3-1/TRBV3-2; D: -; CDR3: CASSVGGSQASPLHF; DNA: TGTGCCAGCAGCGTCGGGGGTTCCCAGGCTTCACCCCTCCACTTT
length: 15; J: TRBJ1-2; size: -; V: TRBV5-1; D: -; CDR3: CASSPGGGERRGYTF; DNA: TGCGCCAGCAGCCCCGGGGGAGGGGAACGCCGAGGCTACACCTTC
length: 12; J: TRBJ2-7; size: -; V: TRBV5-4; D: -; CDR3: CASSLGGYEQYF; DNA: TGTGCCAGCAGCTTGGGAGGCTACGAGCAGTACTTC
length: 14; J: TRBJ1-3; size: once; V: TRBV30; D: -; CDR3: CAWSPGGTGNTIYF; DNA: TGTGCCTGGAGTCCCGGGGGGACTGGAAACACCATATATTTT
length: 15; J: TRBJ2-7; size: -; V: TRBV19; D: -; CDR3: CASSIKSGSSYEQYF; DNA: TGTGCCAGTAGTATAAAAAGCGGGTCCTCCTACGAGCAGTACTTC
length: 15; J: TRBJ2-3; size: -; V: TRBV4-1; D: TRBD1; CDR3: CASSQFGTGVDTQYF; DNA: TGCGCCAGCAGCCAATTTGGGACAGGGGTGGATACGCAGTATTTT
length: 15; J: TRBJ2-1; size: -; V: TRBV6-5; D: TRBD1; CDR3: CASSAGQGASNEQFF; DNA: TGTGCCAGCAGCGCGGGACAGGGGGCAAGTAATGAGCAGTTCTTC
length: 14; J: TRBJ2-1; size: -; V: TRBV29-1; D: TRBD1; CDR3: CSGLGTGGNNEQFF; DNA: TGCAGCGGTCTTGGGACAGGGGGAAATAATGAGCAGTTCTTC
length: 14; J: TRBJ1-2; size: -; V: TRBV5-1; D: -; CDR3: CASSFWDNSYGYTF; DNA: TGCGCCAGCAGCTTTTGGGACAATAGCTATGGCTACACCTTC
length: 16; J: TRBJ2-2; size: few; V: TRBV5-1; D: TRBD1; CDR3: CASSFGTGGTTGELFF; DNA: TGCGCCAGCAGCTTTGGGACAGGGGGCACCACCGGGGAGCTGTTTTTT
length: 19; J: TRBJ2-2; size: -; V: TRBV19; D: TRBD2; CDR3: CASSSWTSGGPLGTGELFF; DNA: TGTGCCAGTAGTTCCTGGACTAGCGGGGGCCCTCTCGGCACCGGGGAGCTGTTTTTT
length: 16; J: TRBJ1-2; size: few; V: TRBV24-1; D: TRBD1; CDR3: CATSDPGTGSLYGYTF; DNA: TGTGCCACCAGTGACCCTGGGACAGGGTCTCTCTATGGCTACACCTTC
length: 16; J: TRBJ2-3; size: -; V: TRBV19; D: TRBD2; CDR3: CASSGPAGGPADTQYF; DNA: TGTGCCAGTAGTGGCCCGGCGGGGGGGCCAGCAGATACGCAGTATTTT
length: 14; J: TRBJ1-1; size: -; V: TRBV5-1; D: -; CDR3: CASSRGQSNTEAFF; DNA: TGCGCCAGCAGCCGAGGACAGAGCAACACTGAAGCTTTCTTT